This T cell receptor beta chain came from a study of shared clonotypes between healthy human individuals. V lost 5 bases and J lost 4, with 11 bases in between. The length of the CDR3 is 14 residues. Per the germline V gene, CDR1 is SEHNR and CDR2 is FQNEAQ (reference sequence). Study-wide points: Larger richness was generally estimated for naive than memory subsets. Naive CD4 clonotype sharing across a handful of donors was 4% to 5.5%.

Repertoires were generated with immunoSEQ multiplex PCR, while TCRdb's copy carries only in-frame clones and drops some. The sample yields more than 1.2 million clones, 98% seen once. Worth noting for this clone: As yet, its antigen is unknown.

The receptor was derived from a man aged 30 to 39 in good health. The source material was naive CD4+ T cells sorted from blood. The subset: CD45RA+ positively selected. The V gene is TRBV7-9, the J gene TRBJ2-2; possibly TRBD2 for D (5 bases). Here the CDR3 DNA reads TGTGCCAGCAGCACTACTAGGGCCACCGGGGAGCTGTTTTTT. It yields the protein CASSTTRATGELFF.